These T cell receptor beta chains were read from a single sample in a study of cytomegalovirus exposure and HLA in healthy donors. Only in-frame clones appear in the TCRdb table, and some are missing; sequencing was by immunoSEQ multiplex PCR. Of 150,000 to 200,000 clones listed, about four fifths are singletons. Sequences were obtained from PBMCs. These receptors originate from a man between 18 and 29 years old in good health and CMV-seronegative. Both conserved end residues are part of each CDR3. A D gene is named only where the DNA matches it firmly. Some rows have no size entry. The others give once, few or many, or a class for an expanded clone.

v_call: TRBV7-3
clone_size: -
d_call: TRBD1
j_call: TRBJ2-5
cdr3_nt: TGTGCCAGCAGGTTAAATCAGGGGGCCCTAGAGACCCAGTACTTC
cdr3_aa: CASRLNQGALETQYF

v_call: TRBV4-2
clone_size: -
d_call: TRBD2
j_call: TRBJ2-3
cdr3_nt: TGTGCCAGCAGCCAAGATGCGCTAGCGGGGAGCACAGATACGCAGTATTTT
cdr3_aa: CASSQDALAGSTDTQYF

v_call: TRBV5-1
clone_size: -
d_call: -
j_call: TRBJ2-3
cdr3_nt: TGCGCCAGCAGCCTCTGGGGGGGCCCAGATACGCAGTATTTT
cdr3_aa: CASSLWGGPDTQYF

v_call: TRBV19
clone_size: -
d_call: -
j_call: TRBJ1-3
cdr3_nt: TGTGCCAGTAGGGAATGGGAGCGCGGGGGAAACACCATATATTTT
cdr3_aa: CASREWERGGNTIYF

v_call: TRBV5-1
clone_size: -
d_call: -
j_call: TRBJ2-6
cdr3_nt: TGCGCCAGCAGCTTGTACTCTGGGGCCAACGTCCTGACTTTC
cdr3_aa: CASSLYSGANVLTF

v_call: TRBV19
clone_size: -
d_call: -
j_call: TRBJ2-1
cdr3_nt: TGTGCCAGTAGTATAGCTAACTACAATGAGCAGTTCTTC
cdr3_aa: CASSIANYNEQFF

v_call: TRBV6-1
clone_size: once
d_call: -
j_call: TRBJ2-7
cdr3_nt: TGTGCCAGCAGTGAAGCCGGGAAGGGAAGATACGAGCGGTACTTC
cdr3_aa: CASSEAGKGRYERYF

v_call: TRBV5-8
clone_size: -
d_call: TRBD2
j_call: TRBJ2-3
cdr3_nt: TGTGCCAGCAGCTTTAGCGGGGCCACAGATACGCAGTATTTT
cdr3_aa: CASSFSGATDTQYF

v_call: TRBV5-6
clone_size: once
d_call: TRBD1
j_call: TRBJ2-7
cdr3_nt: TGTGCCAGCAGCTTGGAACAGGGGGCGATTTACGAGCAGTACTTC
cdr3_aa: CASSLEQGAIYEQYF

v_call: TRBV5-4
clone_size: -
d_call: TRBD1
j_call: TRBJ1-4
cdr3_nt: TGTGCCAGCAGCTCTCCGGGACAGGGAAGAGAAAAACTGTTTTTT
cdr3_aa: CASSSPGQGREKLFF

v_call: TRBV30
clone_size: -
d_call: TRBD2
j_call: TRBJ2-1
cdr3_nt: TGTGCCTGGAGTGAAGGACTAGCGGGAGCCAGGGGCAATGAGCAGTTCTTC
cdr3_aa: CAWSEGLAGARGNEQFF

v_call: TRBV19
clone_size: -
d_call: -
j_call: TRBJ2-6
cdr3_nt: TGTGCCAGTAGGAAGACAGAGACTGGGGCCAACGTCCTGACTTTC
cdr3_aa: CASRKTETGANVLTF

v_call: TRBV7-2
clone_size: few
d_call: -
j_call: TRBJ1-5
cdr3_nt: TGTGCCAGCAGCTTAGGGGCAGTAAATCAGCCCCAGCATTTT
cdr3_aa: CASSLGAVNQPQHF

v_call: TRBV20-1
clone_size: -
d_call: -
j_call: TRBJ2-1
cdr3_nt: TGCAGTGCTAGGCGGAATGAGCAGTTCTTC
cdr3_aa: CSARRNEQFF

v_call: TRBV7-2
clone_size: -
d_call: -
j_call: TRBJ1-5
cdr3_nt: TGTGCCAGCAGCACCGGGGGGGGTAGCAATCAGCCCCAGCATTTT
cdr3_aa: CASSTGGGSNQPQHF

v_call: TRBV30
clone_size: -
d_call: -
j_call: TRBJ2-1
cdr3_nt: TGTGCCTGGAGTGTACTTGCAGGGGTCGAGTTCTTC
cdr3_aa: CAWSVLAGVEFF

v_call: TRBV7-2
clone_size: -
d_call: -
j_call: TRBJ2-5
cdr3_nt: TGTGCCAGCAGCCCTTACTACGGCGGGGAAGAGACCCAGTACTTC
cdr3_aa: CASSPYYGGEETQYF

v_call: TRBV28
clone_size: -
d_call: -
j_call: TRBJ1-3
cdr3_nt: TGTGCCAGCAGTTTCGGGAGCTCTGGAAACACCATATATTTT
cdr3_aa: CASSFGSSGNTIYF

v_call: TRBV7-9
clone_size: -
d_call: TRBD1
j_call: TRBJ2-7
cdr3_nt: TGTTCCAGCAGCTTAGTGATCGGACAGGTCGACGAGCAGTACTTC
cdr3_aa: CSSSLVIGQVDEQYF

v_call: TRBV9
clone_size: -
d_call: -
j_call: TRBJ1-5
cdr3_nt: TGTGCCAGCAGCGCGGACTGGAATCAGCCCCAGCATTTT
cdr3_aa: CASSADWNQPQHF

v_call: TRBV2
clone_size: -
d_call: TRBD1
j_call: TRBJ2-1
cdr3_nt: TGTGCCAGCAGTGAAATGGATACCGGGACAGGGGGCTACAGCTCCTACAATGAGCAGTTCTTC
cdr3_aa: CASSEMDTGTGGYSSYNEQFF

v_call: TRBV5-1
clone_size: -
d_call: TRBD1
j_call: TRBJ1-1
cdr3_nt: TGCGCCAGCAGCTTGGTTTTAGGGGGCCCCCCTGAAGCTTTCTTT
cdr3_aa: CASSLVLGGPPEAFF

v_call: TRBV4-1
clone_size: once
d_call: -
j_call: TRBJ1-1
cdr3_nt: TGCGCCAGCAGCCAAGTGCCAGGGAGGCGCACTGAAGCTTTCTTT
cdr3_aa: CASSQVPGRRTEAFF

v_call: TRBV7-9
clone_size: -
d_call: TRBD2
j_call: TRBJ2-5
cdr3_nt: TGTGCCAGCAGTTCAATGGGACTAGCGGGGGGGGGTACCCAGTACTTC
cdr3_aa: CASSSMGLAGGGTQYF

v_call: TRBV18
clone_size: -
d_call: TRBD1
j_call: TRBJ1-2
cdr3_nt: TGTGCCAGCTCCCAGGGACAGGGACCCAACTATGGCTACACCTTC
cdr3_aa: CASSQGQGPNYGYTF

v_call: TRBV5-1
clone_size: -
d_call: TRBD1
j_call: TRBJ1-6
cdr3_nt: TGCGCGACAGGGCCAGGCGACGATTCACCCCTCCACTTT
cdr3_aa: CATGPGDDSPLHF

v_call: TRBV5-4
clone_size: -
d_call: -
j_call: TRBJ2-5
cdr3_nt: TGTGCCAGCAGCTTGGTCCGGGACTCCATGAACCAAGAGACCCAGTACTTC
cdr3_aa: CASSLVRDSMNQETQYF

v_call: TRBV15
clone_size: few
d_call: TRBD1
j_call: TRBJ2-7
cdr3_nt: TGTGCCACCAGCGACAGGGTGGCCTACGAGCAGTACTTC
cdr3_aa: CATSDRVAYEQYF

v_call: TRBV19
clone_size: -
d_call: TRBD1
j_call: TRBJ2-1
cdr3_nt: TGTGCCAGTAGTTGGGGACAGCGCCCCAATGAGCAGTTCTTC
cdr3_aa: CASSWGQRPNEQFF

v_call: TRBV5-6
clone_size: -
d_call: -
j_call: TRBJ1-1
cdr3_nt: TGTGCCAGCATTAAACAGGGTAGGAACACTGAAGCTTTCTTT
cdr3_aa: CASIKQGRNTEAFF

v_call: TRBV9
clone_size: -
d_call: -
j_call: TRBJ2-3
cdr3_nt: TGTGCCAGCAGCCTTTTCTCAGGGGCCGGCACAGATACGCAGTATTTT
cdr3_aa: CASSLFSGAGTDTQYF

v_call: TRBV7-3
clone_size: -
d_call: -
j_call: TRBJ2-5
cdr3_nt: TGTGCCAGCAGCTTACCGGGGGAGACCCAGTACTTC
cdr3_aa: CASSLPGETQYF

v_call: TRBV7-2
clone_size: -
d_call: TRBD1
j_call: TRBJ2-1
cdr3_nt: TGTGCCAGCAGCCAACGGACAGGGTACTACAATGAGCAGTTCTTC
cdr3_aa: CASSQRTGYYNEQFF

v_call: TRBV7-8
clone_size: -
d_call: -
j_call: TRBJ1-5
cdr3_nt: TGTGCCAGCAGCTCAAACAGTGAACGCAATCAGCCCCAGCATTTT
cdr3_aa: CASSSNSERNQPQHF

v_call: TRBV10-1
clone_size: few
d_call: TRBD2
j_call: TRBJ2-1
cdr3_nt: TGCGCCAGCAGTAGTCTAGCGGGGGGGCCTCGGGACAATGAGCAGTTCTTC
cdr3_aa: CASSSLAGGPRDNEQFF

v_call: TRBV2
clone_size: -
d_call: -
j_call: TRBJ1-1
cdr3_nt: TGTGCCAGCAGTGAACCGCGTATAACAGGGCGAGCTTTCTTT
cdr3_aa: CASSEPRITGRAFF

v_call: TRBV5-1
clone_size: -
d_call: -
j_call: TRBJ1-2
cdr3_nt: TGCGCCAGCAGCCAAGGACGGGACTTGGGCTACACCTTC
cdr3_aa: CASSQGRDLGYTF

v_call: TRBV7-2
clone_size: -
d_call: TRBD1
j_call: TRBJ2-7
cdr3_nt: TGTGCCAGCAGCCGCGGACAGGTGTTGGTGTACGAGCAGTACTTC
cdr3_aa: CASSRGQVLVYEQYF

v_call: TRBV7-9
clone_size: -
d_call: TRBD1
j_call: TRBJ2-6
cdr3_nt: TGTGCCAGCAGCTCTCTAAGGGACAGGGCAAGCTCTGGGGCCAACGTCCTGACTTTC
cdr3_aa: CASSSLRDRASSGANVLTF

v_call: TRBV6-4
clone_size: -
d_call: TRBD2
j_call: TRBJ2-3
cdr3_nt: TGTGCCAGCAGCTTAGCGGGAGCGGGAGATACGCAGTATTTT
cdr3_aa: CASSLAGAGDTQYF

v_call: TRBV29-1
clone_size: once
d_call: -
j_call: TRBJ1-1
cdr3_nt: TGCAGCGTTGACCAGGTTAGGGGTAACACTGAAGCTTTCTTT
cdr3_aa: CSVDQVRGNTEAFF

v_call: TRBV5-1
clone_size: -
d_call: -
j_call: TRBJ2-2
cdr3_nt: TGCGCCAGTAGAGAGGACGGGGAGCTGTTTTTT
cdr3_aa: CASREDGELFF

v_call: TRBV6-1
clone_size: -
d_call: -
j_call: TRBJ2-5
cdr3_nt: TGTGCCAGCAGTTCTGGGGACACCAGGGGAGAGACCCAGTACTTC
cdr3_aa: CASSSGDTRGETQYF

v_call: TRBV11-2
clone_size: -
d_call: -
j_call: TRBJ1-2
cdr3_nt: TGTGCCAGCAGCCGCCCTTACAGGGCTCATACGGGCTACACCTTC
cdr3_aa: CASSRPYRAHTGYTF

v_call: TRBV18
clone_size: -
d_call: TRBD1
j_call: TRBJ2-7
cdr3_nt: TGTGCCAGCTCACAGGACAGGAACGAACCCAAATACGAGCAGTACTTC
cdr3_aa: CASSQDRNEPKYEQYF

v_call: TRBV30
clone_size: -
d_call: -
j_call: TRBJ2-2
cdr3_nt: TGTGCCTGGAGTCCCGGGGTTGGCGGGGAGCTGTTTTTT
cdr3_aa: CAWSPGVGGELFF